The 10 T cell receptor beta chains presented below share a single source sample, sequenced in a study of blood T cell repertoires in COVID-19. Profiled with immunoSEQ multiplex PCR; TCRdb holds only in-frame clones, not every one. The table lists around 300,000 clones, 89% of them singletons. Sequenced input: peripheral blood. These receptors came from a middle-aged woman who had recovered from COVID-19.

The V gene is TRBV11-2, the J gene TRBJ2-2, with 12 bases fitting TRBD2. The CDR3 length is 17 residues. The germline gives CDR1 SGHAT, CDR2 FQNNGV. V gave up 5 bases and J gave up 0 bases; unmatched junction bases: 4. The DNA of the CDR3 is TGTGCCAGCAGCAAGGGACTAGCGGGCGCGAACACCGGGGAGCTGTTTTTT. Translation: CASSKGLAGANTGELFF.

This clone was counted a single time. The chain is built from TRBV7-9 and TRBJ1-1; 7 positions agree with TRBD1. Per germline, CDR1 SEHNR and CDR2 FQNEAQ (reference sequence). V lost 6 bases and J lost 0; bases outside the gene matches: 13. The CDR3 extends over 17 amino acids. This CDR3 reads CASRLARGRRMNTEAFF. The CDR3 nucleotides read TGTGCCAGCAGATTGGCGAGGGGGCGAAGGATGAACACTGAAGCTTTCTTT.

The rearrangement links TRBV13 to TRBJ2-3; 8 bases agree with TRBD1. V lost 5 bases and J lost 1; bases outside the gene matches: 5. The germline gives CDR1 PRHDT, CDR2 FYEKMQ (reference sequence). This CDR3 is built from 15 residues. This CDR3 reads CASSRQGIGTDTQYF. The CDR3, as DNA: TGTGCCAGCAGCCGACAGGGGATCGGCACAGATACGCAGTATTTT. The full variable domain, completed using reference TRBV13 and TRBJ2-3, is AAGVIQSPRHLIKEKRETATLKCYPIPRHDTVYWYQQGPGQDPQFLISFYEKMQSDKGSIPDRFSAQQFSDYHSELNMSSLELGDSALYFCASSRQGIGTDTQYFGPGTRLTVL.

The chain is built from TRBV27 and TRBJ2-7; 9 positions agree with TRBD2. CDR3 length equals 15 residues. Unmatched junction bases numbered 13, after V lost 6 bases and J lost 7 bases. Germline V gives CDR1 MNHEY, CDR2 SMNVEV (reference sequence). The CDR3 nucleotides read TGTGCCAGCAGAGCCGGGACTAGCACCCCGGGGGAGCAGTACTTC. This translates into CASRAGTSTPGEQYF.

In its sample, this clone was seen a few times. The gene calls are TRBV10-2 and TRBJ2-1; 16 bases are shared with TRBD2. The V gene's germline CDR1 is WSHSY and CDR2 SAAADI. V dropped 7 bases and J dropped 10; count of bases not matched to a gene: 4. This CDR3 is 14 amino acids long. The CDR3 bases are TGCGCCAGCAATCCGGGACTAGCGGGAGGGGAGCAGTTCTTC. It translates to CASNPGLAGGEQFF.

J is TRBJ1-1 and V is TRBV11-2, with D hard to call. The V gene's germline CDR1 is SGHAT and CDR2 FQNNGV. This CDR3 spans 14 amino acids. Deletions cut 2 bases from V and 0 bases from J, with 7 bases between. CDR3 nucleotide sequence: TGTGCCAGCAGCTTAAGAGCCGTGAACACTGAAGCTTTCTTT. This codes for CASSLRAVNTEAFF.

For this clone: This sample also contains other DNA sequences that code for the same CDR3. J is TRBJ2-3 and V is TRBV4-1; 14 bases align to TRBD2. This CDR3 has 17 amino acids. The germline V gene has CDR1 MGHRA and CDR2 YSYEKL. V was clipped by 4 bases and J by 1 base; unmatched bases: 4. CDR3: CASSLGTSGSGTDTQYF. The CDR3 coding sequence is TGCGCCAGCAGCCTGGGGACTAGCGGGAGCGGCACAGATACGCAGTATTTT.

The chain recombines TRBV11-3 with TRBJ2-7, with 11 nucleotides matching TRBD2. The CDR3 runs to 16 residues. Per germline, CDR1 SGHNT and CDR2 YENEEA. V shed 5 bases and J 2 bases; nucleotides not matched to a gene: 8. The CDR3: CASSAGGLAGPYEQYF. The CDR3 DNA sequence: TGTGCCAGCAGCGCAGGAGGACTAGCGGGTCCCTACGAGCAGTACTTC.

The gene calls are TRBV5-6 and TRBJ1-4, with D perhaps matching TRBD1 (5 bases). CDR1 and CDR2 (germline): SGHDT, YYEEEE. CDR3 size: 14 residues. Trimming pared 1 base from V and 5 bases from J, leaving 9 bases between. CDR3 in DNA: TGTGCCAGCAGCTTGACGACAGCGAATGAAAAACTGTTTTTT. This gives the protein CASSLTTANEKLFF.

The chain couples TRBV3-1 (or the pseudogene TRBV3-2) to TRBJ2-7; TRBD1 agrees at 10 bases. Trimming took 4 bases from V and 7 from J; bases not matched to a gene: 10. There are 15 residues in the CDR3. The germline CDR1 and CDR2 sequences are LGHDT and YNNKEL (reference sequence). The CDR3 loop reads CASSPRDRGYVEQYF. CDR3 DNA: TGTGCCAGCAGCCCACGGGACAGGGGATATGTGGAGCAGTACTTC.